These 22 T cell receptor beta chains were sequenced from one sample in a study of T cells after posttransplantation cyclophosphamide. Repertoires were generated with immunoSEQ multiplex PCR, while TCRdb's copy carries only in-frame clones and drops some. Sampling found around 35,000 clones, none seen once. Sequencing input: PBMCs. The receptors come from a young man in good health and a related stem cell transplant donor.

This clone was found a few times. The chain has TRBV7-3 and TRBJ2-3; TRBD2 matches at 8 bases. From germline, CDR1 is SGHTA and CDR2 FQGTGA. The CDR3 has 16 amino acids. V dropped 2 bases and J dropped 1; count of bases not matched to a gene: 5. The CDR3 reads CASSLLGRGGTDTQYF. CDR3 DNA sequence: TGTGCCAGCAGCTTATTAGGGCGGGGGGGCACAGATACGCAGTATTTT.

The rearrangement links TRBV28 to TRBJ1-2; D ambiguous. The CDR3 has 16 amino acids. V was trimmed by 1 base and J by 0 bases, leaving 12 bases between them. Per germline, CDR1 MDHEN and CDR2 SYDVKM. In DNA, the CDR3 is TGTGCCAGCAGTTTATTTCTCGAGGGCCCTAACTATGGCTACACCTTC. Protein sequence: CASSLFLEGPNYGYTF.

This clone has a count of ten or more. J is TRBJ1-2 and V is TRBV5-4; 11 nucleotides match TRBD1. J gave up 5 bases and V 4 bases, and 7 bases lay outside the gene matches. The germline V gene has CDR1 SGHNT and CDR2 YYREEE (reference sequence). This CDR3 has 15 amino acids. This CDR3 reads CASSPGTGGWYGYTF. The CDR3 nucleotides are TGTGCCAGCAGCCCCGGGACAGGGGGTTGGTATGGCTACACCTTC.

The CDR3 region has the DNA TGCAGCGTTGGGGACAGAAACTATGGCTACACCTTC. Protein sequence: CSVGDRNYGYTF. V and J are TRBV29-1 and TRBJ1-2, with 7 bases aligning to TRBD1. The length of the CDR3 is 12 residues. Germline V gene lookup returns CDR1 SQVTM and CDR2 ANQGSEA. Losses at the gene ends were 4 bases for V and 2 bases for J; bases not matched to a gene: 1.

This clone was recorded many times. The chain uses TRBV10-3 and TRBJ2-1; TRBD1 is a possible D gene (6 bases). V was pared by 2 bases and J by 2 bases, with 13 bases between. From germline, CDR1 is ENHRY and CDR2 SYGVKD. The CDR3 consists of 16 residues. DNA of the CDR3: TGTGCCATCAGTGAGGGTATTAACAGGGCCTACAATGAGCAGTTCTTC. Translated, it gives CAISEGINRAYNEQFF.

The V gene is TRBV15, the J gene TRBJ2-2; 8 bases agree with TRBD1. J lost 0 bases, V lost 1 base, and 4 bases had no gene match. In germline, CDR1 is LNHNV, CDR2 YYDKDF (reference sequence). This CDR3 comprises 17 residues. This chain's CDR3 is CATSRATGATNTGELFF. The CDR3 nucleotides are TGTGCCACCAGCAGAGCGACAGGGGCTACGAACACCGGGGAGCTGTTTTTT.

This clone was counted many times. This chain links TRBV9 with TRBJ1-1; 9 nucleotides match TRBD1. CDR1 SGDLS and CDR2 YYNGEE come from the germline V gene. The CDR3 has 14 amino acids. The trim removed 2 bases at V and 3 bases at J, leaving 2 bases unmatched. CDR3 amino acids: CASSVRQGDTEAFF. The CDR3 DNA is TGTGCCAGCAGCGTCAGACAGGGGGACACTGAAGCTTTCTTT.

This clone was seen ten or more times. The chain is built from TRBV10-3 and TRBJ1-1; possibly TRBD1 for D (5 bases). Trimming pared 2 bases from V and 5 bases from J, leaving 12 bases between. Per the germline V gene, CDR1 is ENHRY and CDR2 is SYGVKD. The CDR3 is made up of 14 amino acids. The CDR3 is CAISEGGKWTEAFF. CDR3 sequence (DNA): TGTGCCATCAGTGAGGGGGGGAAGTGGACTGAAGCTTTCTTT.

The chain joins TRBV13 to TRBJ1-2; maybe TRBD1 (5 bases). CDR3 length: 13 residues. Between the trimmed V and J ends, which lost 5 bases and 4 bases, there was a span of 11 bases. Germline assignment: CDR1 PRHDT and CDR2 FYEKMQ (reference sequence). The CDR3 loop reads CASSPRQSYGYTF. CDR3 nucleotide sequence: TGTGCCAGCAGCCCCCGACAGAGCTATGGCTACACCTTC.

This clone was observed at least ten times. The chain combines TRBV19 with TRBJ1-5; 7 nucleotides match TRBD1. Germline lookup yields CDR1 LNHDA and CDR2 SQIVND (reference sequence). V shed 5 bases, J shed 3 bases, and the junction held 10 bases outside the gene matches. The length of the CDR3 is 16 residues. CDR3 DNA sequence: TGTGCCAGTAGTGAAGCCGCGGGACAGCACAATCAGCCCCAGCATTTT. Translation gives CASSEAAGQHNQPQHF.

This clone was found many times. The rearrangement joins TRBV2 to TRBJ2-3; 12 bases align to TRBD1. Germline lookup yields CDR1 SNHLY and CDR2 FYNNEI. The CDR3 length is 15 residues. V was pared by 2 bases and J by 9 bases, with 6 bases of the junction left unmatched. This chain's CDR3 is CASSESGTGGETQYF. CDR3 coding DNA: TGTGCCAGCAGTGAATCCGGGACAGGGGGCGAGACGCAGTATTTT. The entire variable domain, with the rest obtained from reference TRBV2 and TRBJ2-3, is as follows: EPEVTQTPSHQVTQMGQEVILRCVPISNHLYFYWYRQILGQKVEFLVSFYNNEISEKSEIFDDQFSVERPDGSNFTLKIRSTKLEDSAMYFCASSESGTGGETQYFGPGTRLTVL.

This clone was seen ten or more times. V gene TRBV5-1 combines with J gene TRBJ2-7; TRBD1 matches 8 bases. This CDR3 is built from 15 residues. The germline V gene encodes CDR1 SGHRS and CDR2 YFSETQ. V dropped 0 bases and J dropped 4; count of bases not matched to a gene: 6. CDR3 DNA sequence: TGCGCCAGCAGCTTGGTGGCAGGGGGCCAGTACGAGCAGTACTTC. Encoded protein: CASSLVAGGQYEQYF.

This chain joins TRBV7-2 and TRBJ2-3, with D tentatively TRBD1 (7 bases). The V gene lost 8 bases and the J gene lost 4 bases, with 16 bases spanning the gap. The CDR3 runs to 14 residues. Germline assignment: CDR1 SGHTA and CDR2 FQGNSA. The CDR3 DNA sequence: TGTGCCAGCGCTACAGGGGAGGTGGCAGATACGCAGTATTTT. Protein: CASATGEVADTQYF.

In its sample, this clone was seen many times. The chain links TRBV5-1 to TRBJ2-7; D is undetermined. Deletions cut 0 bases from V and 2 bases from J, with 9 bases between. CDR1 is SGHRS, CDR2 YFSETQ, per germline. The CDR3 extends over 14 amino acids. The CDR3 sequence is CASSLAASTYEQYF. CDR3 DNA sequence: TGCGCCAGCAGCTTGGCCGCCAGTACCTACGAGCAGTACTTC.

This clone was detected ten times or more. This rearrangement joins TRBV12-3 or TRBV12-4 to TRBJ1-1, with 7 bases matching TRBD1. The V gene end was trimmed by 6 bases and the J gene end by 4 bases; junction bases not matched to a gene: 8. CDR3 size: 14 residues. As DNA, the CDR3 is TGTGCCAGCAGAAGACAGGGTCAGAGCACTGAAGCTTTCTTT. The encoded protein is CASRRQGQSTEAFF.

This clone was picked up a small number of times. This chain links TRBV7-3 with TRBJ2-2; 10 positions match TRBD2. The junction had 5 bases not matched to a gene; V was cut back by 5 bases and J by 2 bases. The CDR3 extends over 16 amino acids. Germline lookup yields CDR1 SGHTA and CDR2 FQGTGA. The CDR3 loop reads CASSDSSGGNTGELFF. The DNA of the CDR3 is TGTGCCAGCAGCGACTCTAGCGGGGGTAACACCGGGGAGCTGTTTTTT. The full variable domain, in which reference TRBV7-3 and TRBJ2-2 provide the parts outside the CDR3, is GAGVSQTPSNKVTEKGKYVELRCDPISGHTALYWYRQSLGQGPEFLIYFQGTGAADDSGLPNDRFFAVRPEGSVSTLKIQRTERGDSAVYLCASSDSSGGNTGELFFGEGSRLTVL.

This chain connects TRBV4-2 to TRBJ2-3; the D gene is possibly TRBD1 (7 bases). Trimming removed 3 bases at V and 2 bases at J, with 21 bases between. From germline, CDR1 is LGHNA and CDR2 YNFKEQ. The CDR3 loop spans 18 amino acids. CDR3 region: CASSHGLGGGLDTDTQYF. CDR3 sequence (DNA): TGTGCCAGCAGCCATGGTCTTGGAGGGGGCCTAGACACAGATACGCAGTATTTT.

This clone has a count of ten or more. The chain is built from TRBV19 and TRBJ2-1, with 14 nucleotides matching TRBD2. The CDR3 consists of 15 residues. Germline V gene sequence: CDR1 LNHDA, CDR2 SQIVND (reference sequence). The junction had 5 bases not matched to a gene; V was cut back by 8 bases and J by 5 bases. The CDR3 reads CASQTSGGENNEQFF. CDR3 DNA sequence: TGTGCCAGTCAGACTAGCGGGGGGGAAAACAATGAGCAGTTCTTC.

A few counts support this clone. The chain's CDR3 is CASLPSGNLYEQYF. The CDR3 DNA reads TGTGCCAGCCTTCCCAGCGGGAACTTATACGAGCAGTACTTC. The chain couples TRBV5-5 to TRBJ2-7; 7 bases agree with TRBD2. This CDR3 spans 14 amino acids. The V gene's germline CDR1 is SGHKS and CDR2 YYEKEE (reference sequence). Trimming took 7 bases from V and 4 from J; bases not matched to a gene: 11.

This clone has only a few counts. The chain is built from TRBV11-2 and TRBJ2-7; 16 positions match TRBD2. CDR3 length equals 18 residues. V lost 2 bases and J lost 3; bases outside the gene matches: 7. The germline V gene encodes CDR1 SGHAT and CDR2 FQNNGV. CDR3 sequence reads: CASSLPGLAGGGFYEQYF. The DNA of the CDR3 is TGTGCCAGCAGCTTACCGGGACTAGCGGGGGGGGGTTTCTACGAGCAGTACTTC.

This clone was seen many times. The DNA of the CDR3 is TGTGCCAGCAGCCGGGCAGGGGTGGATGAGCAGTTCTTC. Its protein product is CASSRAGVDEQFF. This rearrangement joins TRBV5-4 to TRBJ2-1, with a tentative D call TRBD1 (6 bases). Germline CDR1 and CDR2: SGHNT and YYREEE (reference sequence). Trimming took off 4 bases at V and 8 bases at J, with 13 bases between the two ends. The CDR3 covers 13 residues.

In its sample, this clone was seen many times. The chain has TRBV27 and TRBJ2-7, with a tentative D call TRBD2 (5 bases). The V end was cut by 2 bases, the J end by 4 bases, with 15 bases between. The CDR3 loop spans 15 amino acids. CDR1 is MNHEY and CDR2 is SMNVEV in the germline V gene (reference sequence). The CDR3, as DNA: TGTGCCAGCAGTTTACTTGGCGGGCGATCATACGAGCAGTACTTC. Protein product: CASSLLGGRSYEQYF.